This T cell receptor beta chain was sequenced in a study of PD-1 blockade in classical Hodgkin lymphoma. Profiled with immunoSEQ multiplex PCR; TCRdb holds only in-frame clones, not every one. The table lists around 37,000 clones, approximately 90% of them singletons. Time point here: cycle 4 day 1 (C4D1), after five to seven weeks of nivolumab. Each of the patients experienced relapse following autologous stem cell transplantation, and their brentuximab vedotin exposure differed. With magnetic negative selection, CD4+ T cells were purified from PBMCs that had been thawed. Germline V gene data show CDR1 as SQVTM and CDR2 as ANQGSEA. The CDR3 sequence is 15 residues long. The V and J ends lost 3 bases and 1 base, in that order; junction bases with no gene match: 7.

Sequenced material: CD4+ T cells from blood, taken before the fourth cycle of nivolumab. The clonotype comes from a human donor with classical Hodgkin lymphoma. The chain combines TRBV29-1 with TRBJ1-1; 8 positions match TRBD1. CDR3 sequence reads: CSVDFRGQKNTEAFF. The CDR3 DNA follows: TGCAGCGTTGATTTCAGGGGGCAGAAGAACACTGAAGCTTTCTTT.